One sample yielded the 30 T cell receptor beta chains listed below, sequenced in a study of blood T cell repertoires in COVID-19. Only in-frame clones appear in the TCRdb table, and some are missing; sequencing was by immunoSEQ multiplex PCR. The repertoire consists of under 350,000 clones, with 83% occurring once and the leading ten covering 8% to 10%. The specimen was peripheral blood. The receptors here all came from a woman between 45 and 60 years old who had recovered from COVID-19.

This chain joins TRBV11-2 and TRBJ2-2, with TRBD2 matching over 7 bases. Germline lookup yields CDR1 SGHAT and CDR2 FQNNGV. Trimming took 1 base from V and 4 from J; bases not matched to a gene: 9. CDR3 length: 17 amino acids. CDR3 in DNA: TGTGCCAGCAGCTTAGTAGGGATAGTAGCGGGCACCGGGGAGCTGTTTTTT. Its translation: CASSLVGIVAGTGELFF.

For this clone: Germline is not matched at one junction end, which may reflect a read error. The gene calls are TRBV14 and TRBJ2-7; D might be TRBD2 (6 bases). CDR1 is SGHDN, CDR2 FVKESK, per germline. This CDR3 contains 13 residues. CDR3 sequence: CATSRRGSYEQYF. Written as DNA, the CDR3 is TGTGCCACCAGCAGGCGGGGAAGTTACGAGCAGTACTTC.

V gene TRBV6-2 or TRBV6-3 combines with J gene TRBJ2-1, with D maybe TRBD1 (6 bases). The CDR3 runs 15 residues. Trimming pared 4 bases from V and 0 bases from J, leaving 10 bases between. CDR1 and CDR2 (germline): MNHEY, SVGEGT. The CDR3 DNA follows: TGTGCCAGCAGTTCTGAGACAGGCTCCTACAATGAGCAGTTCTTC. It codes for CASSSETGSYNEQFF.

The chain combines TRBV28 with TRBJ2-2, with TRBD2 identical over 11 bases. Trimming cost V 3 bases and J 0 bases; bases outside gene matches: 3. The germline V gene encodes CDR1 MDHEN and CDR2 SYDVKM. The CDR3 runs to 17 residues. CDR3 in DNA: TGTGCCAGCAGTTTGCTAGCGGGGGGCGCGAACACCGGGGAGCTGTTTTTT. Translated: CASSLLAGGANTGELFF.

The chain joins TRBV5-1 to TRBJ1-1; 9 positions match TRBD1. The germline CDR1 and CDR2 sequences are SGHRS and YFSETQ. CDR3 length equals 14 residues. The V gene end was trimmed by 0 bases and the J gene end by 6 bases; junction bases not matched to a gene: 3. CDR3 in amino acids: CASSLDTGGSEAFF. CDR3 sequence (DNA): TGCGCCAGCAGCTTGGATACAGGGGGCTCTGAAGCTTTCTTT.

CDR3 in DNA: TGCGCCAGCAGCACCGGGACAGGAAGCGGGTCCCAGCATTTT. Translated, it gives CASSTGTGSGSQHF. This chain connects TRBV5-1 to TRBJ1-5, with 8 nucleotides matching TRBD1. The CDR3 has 14 amino acids. Germline V gene lookup returns CDR1 SGHRS and CDR2 YFSETQ. Trimming removed 4 bases from V and 11 bases from J; junction bases left unmatched: 11.

V usage is TRBV2 and J usage is TRBJ1-1; D might be TRBD1 (5 bases). This CDR3 has 15 residues. V was trimmed by 1 base and J by 3 bases, leaving 12 bases between them. The germline V gene has CDR1 SNHLY and CDR2 FYNNEI. CDR3 sequence reads: CASSEVGRGYTEAFF. CDR3 coding DNA: TGTGCCAGCAGTGAAGTGGGGCGGGGGTACACTGAAGCTTTCTTT. The variable domain in full, with the rest retrieved from reference TRBV2 and TRBJ1-1, is EPEVTQTPSHQVTQMGQEVILRCVPISNHLYFYWYRQILGQKVEFLVSFYNNEISEKSEIFDDQFSVERPDGSNFTLKIRSTKLEDSAMYFCASSEVGRGYTEAFFGQGTRLTVV.

The gene calls are TRBV27 and TRBJ2-7, with unresolved D. The CDR3 covers 14 residues. Trimming shortened V by 4 bases and J by 0 bases, and 10 bases separated the two germline ends. Germline assignment: CDR1 MNHEY and CDR2 SMNVEV (reference sequence). For the CDR3, the DNA is TGTGCCAGCAGTTCCAGACTCGACTCCTACGAGCAGTACTTC. Protein sequence: CASSSRLDSYEQYF.

The CDR3: CATSDSRTRLSNQPQHF. For the CDR3, the DNA is TGTGCCACCAGTGATTCCCGGACACGGCTTAGCAATCAGCCCCAGCATTTT. The genes are TRBV24-1 and TRBJ1-5, with a weak D call TRBD1 (5 bases). Trimming cost V 2 bases and J 0 bases, with 13 bases left between them. The CDR3 contains 17 residues. CDR1 KGHDR and CDR2 SFDVKD come from the germline V gene.

This chain joins TRBV19 and TRBJ2-3; 7 positions agree with TRBD2. CDR1 is LNHDA and CDR2 is SQIVND in the germline V gene (reference sequence). The CDR3 consists of 16 residues. The V segment lost 4 bases and the J segment 0 bases; nucleotides outside the gene matches: 7. The CDR3 DNA reads TGTGCCAGTAGTACCTTGGTGCGGGGGAGCACAGATACGCAGTATTTT. This gives the protein CASSTLVRGSTDTQYF.

The chain has TRBV30 and TRBJ2-5, with 9 bases aligning to TRBD1. Germline CDR1 GTSNPN, CDR2 SVGIG (reference sequence). This CDR3 is built from 15 residues. The V segment lost 2 bases and the J segment 5 bases; nucleotides outside the gene matches: 9. CDR3 DNA: TGTGCCTGGAGTAAACAGGGGGCAAGGGGGGAGACCCAGTACTTC. Protein product: CAWSKQGARGETQYF.

The J gene is TRBJ2-1, the V gene TRBV6-5, with D possibly TRBD2 on 5 matching bases. This CDR3 has 12 residues. The germline V gene encodes CDR1 MNHEY and CDR2 SVGAGI. Trimming removed 8 bases at V and 9 bases at J, with 14 bases between. CDR3 region: CASSRAGGEQFF. The CDR3 DNA is TGTGCCAGCTCCCGGGCGGGCGGTGAGCAGTTCTTC.

The chain links TRBV27 to TRBJ2-3; tentative D call: TRBD1 (5 bases). Germline V gives CDR1 MNHEY, CDR2 SMNVEV (reference sequence). Deletions cut 7 bases from V and 2 bases from J, with 19 bases between. CDR3 size: 16 residues. The CDR3 is CASKGQGSPLTDTQYF. As DNA, the CDR3 is TGTGCCAGCAAGGGTCAGGGATCCCCCCTCACAGATACGCAGTATTTT.

A few counts support this clone. V is TRBV7-2 and J is TRBJ1-6, with D unresolved. This CDR3 spans 15 amino acids. CDR1 is SGHTA and CDR2 is FQGNSA in the germline V gene. Between the trimmed V and J ends, which lost 0 bases and 5 bases, there was a span of 8 bases. This chain's CDR3 is CASSLARDNNSPLHF. CDR3 coding DNA: TGTGCCAGCAGCTTAGCACGGGATAATAATTCACCCCTCCACTTT.

V usage is TRBV10-3 and J usage is TRBJ1-5; D is uncertain. V dropped 4 bases and J dropped 3 bases, with 22 bases sitting between them. Germline CDR1 ENHRY, CDR2 SYGVKD. The CDR3 totals 18 residues. The CDR3 nucleotides read TGTGCCATCAGTGGGAATTCCCAACCGCCTAGTATCAATCAGCCCCAGCATTTT. Translating it yields CAISGNSQPPSINQPQHF.

V gene TRBV28 combines with J gene TRBJ1-4, with a possible D match to TRBD1 (5 bases). Germline CDR1 and CDR2: MDHEN and SYDVKM. V lost 7 bases to trimming and J lost 0 bases, with 15 bases between them. This CDR3 has 16 amino acids. The CDR3 region is CASKPGGLATNEKLFF. As DNA, the CDR3 is TGTGCCAGCAAACCGGGGGGTCTCGCAACTAATGAAAAACTGTTTTTT. Combining the CDR3 with reference TRBV28 and TRBJ1-4 gives the whole variable domain DVKVTQSSRYLVKRTGEKVFLECVQDMDHENMFWYRQDPGLGLRLIYFSYDVKMKEKGDIPEGYSVSREKKERFSLILESASTNQTSMYLCASKPGGLATNEKLFFGSGTQLSVL.

The genes are TRBV28 and TRBJ1-2; tentative D call: TRBD1 (5 bases). Germline V CDR1 and CDR2: MDHEN, SYDVKM. The CDR3 has 14 residues. The V and J ends lost 6 bases and 8 bases respectively, with 19 bases between them. The CDR3 loop is CASRYQGADGGYTF. The CDR3 DNA reads as TGTGCCAGCAGGTACCAGGGCGCGGATGGCGGCTACACCTTC.

The gene calls are TRBV11-3 and TRBJ2-3; D ambiguous. Per the germline V gene, CDR1 is SGHNT and CDR2 is YENEEA. The V gene lost 5 bases and the J gene lost 1 base, with 22 bases spanning the gap. This CDR3 is 18 amino acids long. Written as DNA, the CDR3 is TGTGCCAGCAGCCTGGCACAAACAAGGCGGTCTGGCACAGATACGCAGTATTTT. It translates to CASSLAQTRRSGTDTQYF.

This chain uses TRBV10-3 with TRBJ2-1, with D perhaps TRBD2 (6 bases). The CDR3 is made up of 15 amino acids. CDR1 is ENHRY and CDR2 is SYGVKD in the germline V gene. Deletions cut 7 bases from V and 5 bases from J, with 18 bases between. Here the CDR3 DNA reads TGTGCCATCACCTCCGGACTACAAACCGACAATGAGCAGTTCTTC. It translates to CAITSGLQTDNEQFF.

The chain joins TRBV5-1 to TRBJ2-5, with 7 bases lining up with TRBD1. V lost 4 bases and J lost 5; bases outside the gene matches: 11. This CDR3 comprises 15 residues. In germline, CDR1 is SGHRS, CDR2 YFSETQ. The CDR3 loop reads CASSLTGAVVETQYF. As DNA, the CDR3 is TGCGCCAGCAGCCTAACAGGGGCAGTGGTGGAGACCCAGTACTTC.

The chain employs TRBV28 and TRBJ1-1, with a weak D call TRBD1 (6 bases). The CDR3 length is 15 residues. V lost 5 bases and J 2 bases, leaving 15 bases between the germline ends. Per the germline V gene, CDR1 is MDHEN and CDR2 is SYDVKM. For the CDR3, the DNA is TGTGCCAGCAGTACCGCCGGACAGCTAAACACTGAAGCTTTCTTT. Protein: CASSTAGQLNTEAFF.

This chain joins TRBV3-1 (or the pseudogene TRBV3-2) and TRBJ1-5; D is undetermined. The CDR3 extends over 13 amino acids. Germline-derived CDR1 and CDR2 are LGHDT and YNNKEL (reference sequence). The V and J ends lost 2 bases and 4 bases respectively, with 6 bases between them. DNA for the CDR3: TGTGCCAGCAGCCAACTACAGAATCAGCCCCAGCATTTT. This codes for CASSQLQNQPQHF.

This clone was seen once. The chain combines TRBV9 with TRBJ2-1, with TRBD2 matching 10 bases. With V trimmed by 3 bases and J by 4 bases, 4 bases remained unmatched. The CDR3 consists of 15 residues. The germline CDR1 and CDR2 sequences are SGDLS and YYNGEE. The CDR3 loop reads CASSDSGRQYNEQFF. The DNA of the CDR3 is TGTGCCAGCAGCGATAGCGGGAGGCAATACAATGAGCAGTTCTTC.

The chain recombines TRBV18 with TRBJ2-3, with D unresolved. Trimming stripped 2 bases from V and 0 bases from J, with 6 bases between. This CDR3 spans 14 amino acids. Germline CDR1 and CDR2: KGHSH and LQKENI. DNA of the CDR3: TGTGCCAGCTCACCATCCATTAGCACAGATACGCAGTATTTT. Protein: CASSPSISTDTQYF.

The V call is TRBV10-3, the J call TRBJ1-1; D perhaps matches TRBD1 (5 bases). This CDR3 has 14 residues. The ends were cut back, 7 bases at V and 2 bases at J, with 14 bases in the middle. Germline-derived CDR1 and CDR2 are ENHRY and SYGVKD. The CDR3 region has the DNA TGTGCCATCAAGAAGACGGGGGGAAACACTGAAGCTTTCTTT. This codes for CAIKKTGGNTEAFF.

V is TRBV9 and J is TRBJ2-2; perhaps TRBD1 as D (5 bases). The CDR3 length is 14 residues. Trimming took 0 bases from V and 5 from J, leaving 8 bases between them. Germline V gives CDR1 SGDLS, CDR2 YYNGEE. The chain's CDR3 is CASSVVPGTGELFF. The CDR3 DNA is TGTGCCAGCAGCGTAGTGCCAGGGACCGGGGAGCTGTTTTTT.

This chain connects TRBV15 to TRBJ2-3; D unclear. V dropped 1 base and J dropped 6 bases, with 17 bases sitting between them. The CDR3 is made up of 16 amino acids. The germline V gene has CDR1 LNHNV and CDR2 YYDKDF (reference sequence). CDR3 amino acids: CATSRAQILRLDTQYF. CDR3 in DNA: TGTGCCACCAGCAGAGCTCAAATCCTCCGGTTGGATACGCAGTATTTT.

This clone has a handful of counts. The V gene is TRBV27, the J gene TRBJ1-2, with 10 bases lining up with TRBD1. Unmatched junction bases numbered 5, after V lost 6 bases and J lost 4 bases. The CDR3 extends over 14 amino acids. Germline V gene sequence: CDR1 MNHEY, CDR2 SMNVEV (reference sequence). The CDR3 loop is CASRNGQGVYGYTF. CDR3 nucleotide sequence: TGTGCCAGCAGAAACGGACAGGGGGTCTATGGCTACACCTTC.

Only a few counts were recorded for this clone. The J gene is TRBJ2-1, the V gene TRBV28; perhaps TRBD2 as D (5 bases). The CDR3 has 14 amino acids. Germline V gene sequence: CDR1 MDHEN, CDR2 SYDVKM. Trimming left V 7 bases short and J 5 bases short, with 15 bases between. The CDR3 loop is CASISVYGDNEQFF. CDR3 coding DNA: TGTGCCAGCATTTCAGTTTACGGGGACAATGAGCAGTTCTTC.

The chain has TRBV28 and TRBJ1-1, with TRBD1 matching 7 bases. CDR3 length: 15 amino acids. Germline V gene sequence: CDR1 MDHEN, CDR2 SYDVKM. Trimming at V came to 4 bases and at J to 4 bases, leaving 9 bases not matched to a gene. For the CDR3, the DNA is TGTGCCAGCAGTTCACCCCAGGGGGGAGGCACTGAAGCTTTCTTT. Translating it yields CASSSPQGGGTEAFF.